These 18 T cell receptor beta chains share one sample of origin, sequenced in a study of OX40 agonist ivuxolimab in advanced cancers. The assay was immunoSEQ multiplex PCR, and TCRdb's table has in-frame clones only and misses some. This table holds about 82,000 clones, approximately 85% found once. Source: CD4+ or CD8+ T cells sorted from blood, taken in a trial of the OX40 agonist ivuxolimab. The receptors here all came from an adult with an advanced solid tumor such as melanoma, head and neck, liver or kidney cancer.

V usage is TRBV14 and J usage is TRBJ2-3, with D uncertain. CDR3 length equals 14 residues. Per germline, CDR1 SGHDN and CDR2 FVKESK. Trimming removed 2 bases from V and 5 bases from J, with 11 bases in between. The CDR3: CASSQLAGEDTQYF. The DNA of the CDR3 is TGTGCCAGCAGCCAACTGGCAGGCGAAGATACGCAGTATTTT. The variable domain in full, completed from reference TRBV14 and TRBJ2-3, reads EAGVTQFPSHSVIEKGQTVTLRCDPISGHDNLYWYRRVMGKEIKFLLHFVKESKQDESGMPNNRFLAERTGGTYSTLKVQPAELEDSGVYFCASSQLAGEDTQYFGPGTRLTVL.

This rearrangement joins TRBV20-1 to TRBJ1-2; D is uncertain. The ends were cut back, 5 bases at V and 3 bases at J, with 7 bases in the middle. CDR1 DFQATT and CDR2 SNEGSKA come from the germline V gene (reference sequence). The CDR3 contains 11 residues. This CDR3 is CSAPGDYGYTF. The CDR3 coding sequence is TGCAGTGCTCCCGGGGACTATGGCTACACCTTC.

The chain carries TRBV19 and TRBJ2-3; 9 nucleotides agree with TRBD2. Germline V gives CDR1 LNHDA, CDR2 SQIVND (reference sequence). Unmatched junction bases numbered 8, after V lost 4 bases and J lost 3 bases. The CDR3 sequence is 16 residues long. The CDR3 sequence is CASSSGGASVTDTQYF. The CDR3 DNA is TGTGCCAGTAGTAGCGGGGGGGCGTCGGTTACAGATACGCAGTATTTT.

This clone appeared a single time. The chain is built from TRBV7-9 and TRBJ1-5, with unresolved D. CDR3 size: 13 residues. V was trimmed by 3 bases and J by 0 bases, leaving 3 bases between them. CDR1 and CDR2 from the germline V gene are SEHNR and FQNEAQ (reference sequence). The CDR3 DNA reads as TGTGCCAGCAGCTTTTCTAGCAATCAGCCCCAGCATTTT. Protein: CASSFSSNQPQHF.

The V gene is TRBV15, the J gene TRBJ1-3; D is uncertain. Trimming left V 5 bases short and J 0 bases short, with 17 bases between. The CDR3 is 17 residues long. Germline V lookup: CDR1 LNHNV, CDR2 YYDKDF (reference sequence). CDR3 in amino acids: CATSRLVGSRSGNTIYF. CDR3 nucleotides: TGTGCCACCAGCCGCTTGGTAGGGTCCCGCTCTGGAAACACCATATATTTT.

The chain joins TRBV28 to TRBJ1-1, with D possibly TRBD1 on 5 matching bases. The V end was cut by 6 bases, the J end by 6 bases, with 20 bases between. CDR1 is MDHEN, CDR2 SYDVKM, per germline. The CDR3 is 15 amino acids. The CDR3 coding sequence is TGTGCCAGCAGAGGGACCATCCCCCAGCCCCCTGAAGCTTTCTTT. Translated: CASRGTIPQPPEAFF.

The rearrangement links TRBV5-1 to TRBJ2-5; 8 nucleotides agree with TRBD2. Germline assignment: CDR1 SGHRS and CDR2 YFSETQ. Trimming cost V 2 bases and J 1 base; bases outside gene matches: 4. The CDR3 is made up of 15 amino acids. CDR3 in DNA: TGCGCCAGCAGCTTCAACGGGGGGGGCCAAGAGACCCAGTACTTC. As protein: CASSFNGGGQETQYF.

The CDR3 nucleotides read TGTGCCAGTAGTATTAGGGCCCAGGGGGGAAGCAATCAGCCCCAGCATTTT. It encodes CASSIRAQGGSNQPQHF. The rearrangement joins TRBV19 to TRBJ1-5, with TRBD1 matching 7 bases. Germline CDR1 LNHDA, CDR2 SQIVND (reference sequence). The junction had 9 bases not matched to a gene; V was cut back by 3 bases and J by 1 base. The CDR3 loop spans 17 amino acids.

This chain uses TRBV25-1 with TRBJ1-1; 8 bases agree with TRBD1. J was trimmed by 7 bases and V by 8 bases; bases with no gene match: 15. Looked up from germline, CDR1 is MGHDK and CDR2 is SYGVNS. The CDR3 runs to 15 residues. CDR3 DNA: TGTGCCAGCGGATTATCCGGGACAGGACTCATTGAAGCTTTCTTT. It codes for CASGLSGTGLIEAFF.

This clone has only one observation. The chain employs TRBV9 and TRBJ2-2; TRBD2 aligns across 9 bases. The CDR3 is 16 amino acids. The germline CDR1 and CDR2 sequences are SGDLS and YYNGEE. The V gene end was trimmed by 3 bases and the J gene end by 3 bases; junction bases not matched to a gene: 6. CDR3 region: CASSELAGAHTGELFF. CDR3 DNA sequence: TGTGCCAGCAGCGAATTAGCGGGGGCCCACACCGGGGAGCTGTTTTTT. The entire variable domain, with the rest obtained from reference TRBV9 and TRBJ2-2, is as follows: DSGVTQTPKHLITATGQRVTLRCSPRSGDLSVYWYQQSLDQGLQFLIQYYNGEERAKGNILERFSAQQFPDLHSELNLSSLELGDSALYFCASSELAGAHTGELFFGEGSRLTVL.

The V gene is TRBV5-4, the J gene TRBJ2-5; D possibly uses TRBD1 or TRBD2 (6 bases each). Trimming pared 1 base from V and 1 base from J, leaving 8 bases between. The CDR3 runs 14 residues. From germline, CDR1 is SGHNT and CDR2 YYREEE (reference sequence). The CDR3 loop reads CASSLKGGQETQYF. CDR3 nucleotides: TGTGCCAGCAGCTTGAAGGGGGGCCAAGAGACCCAGTACTTC.

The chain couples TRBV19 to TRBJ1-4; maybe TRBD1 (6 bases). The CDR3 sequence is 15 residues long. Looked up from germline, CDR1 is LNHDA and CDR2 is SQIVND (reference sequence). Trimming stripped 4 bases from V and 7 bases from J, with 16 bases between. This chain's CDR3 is CASSTDRSSSEKLFF. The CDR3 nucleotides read TGTGCCAGTAGTACCGACAGGAGTTCGAGTGAAAAACTGTTTTTT.

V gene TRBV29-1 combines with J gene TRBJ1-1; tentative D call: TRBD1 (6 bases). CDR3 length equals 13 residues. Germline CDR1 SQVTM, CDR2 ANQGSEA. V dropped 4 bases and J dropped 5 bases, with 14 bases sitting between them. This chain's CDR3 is CSVVVGGETEAFF. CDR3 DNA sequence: TGCAGCGTTGTAGTCGGGGGCGAGACTGAAGCTTTCTTT.

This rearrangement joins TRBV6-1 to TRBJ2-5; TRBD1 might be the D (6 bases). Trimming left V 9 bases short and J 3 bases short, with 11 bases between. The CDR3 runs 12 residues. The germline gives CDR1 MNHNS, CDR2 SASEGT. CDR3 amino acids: CASWGHKETQYF. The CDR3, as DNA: TGTGCCAGTTGGGGACATAAAGAGACCCAGTACTTC.

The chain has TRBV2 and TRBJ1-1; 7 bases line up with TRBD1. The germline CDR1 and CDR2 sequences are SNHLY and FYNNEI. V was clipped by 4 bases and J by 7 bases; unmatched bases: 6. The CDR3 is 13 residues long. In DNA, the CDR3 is TGTGCCAGCAGTGTCAGGGGGGATGATGAAGCTTTCTTT. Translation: CASSVRGDDEAFF.

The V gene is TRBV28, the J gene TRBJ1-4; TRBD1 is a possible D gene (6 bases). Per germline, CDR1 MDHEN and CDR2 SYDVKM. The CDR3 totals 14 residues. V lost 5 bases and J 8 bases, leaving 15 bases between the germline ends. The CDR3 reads CASSPGGASEKLFF. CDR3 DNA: TGTGCCAGCAGTCCGGGGGGCGCGTCCGAAAAACTGTTTTTT.

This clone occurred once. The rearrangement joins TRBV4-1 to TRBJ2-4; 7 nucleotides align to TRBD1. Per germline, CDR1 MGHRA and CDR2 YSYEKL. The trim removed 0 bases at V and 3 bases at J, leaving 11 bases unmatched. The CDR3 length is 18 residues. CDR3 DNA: TGCGCCAGCAGCCAAGATCCCGGACAGGATGAAGACAAAAACATTCAGTACTTC. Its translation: CASSQDPGQDEDKNIQYF.

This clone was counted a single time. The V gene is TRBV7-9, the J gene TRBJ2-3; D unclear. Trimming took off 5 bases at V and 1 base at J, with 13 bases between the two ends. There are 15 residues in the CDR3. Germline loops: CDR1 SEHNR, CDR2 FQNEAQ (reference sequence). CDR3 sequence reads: CASSRRVTGTDTQYF. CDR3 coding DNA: TGTGCCAGCAGCAGAAGAGTAACGGGCACAGATACGCAGTATTTT. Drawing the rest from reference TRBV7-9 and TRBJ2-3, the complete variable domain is DTGVSQNPRHKITKRGQNVTFRCDPISEHNRLYWYRQTLGQGPEFLTYFQNEAQLEKSRLLSDRFSAERPKGSFSTLEIQRTEQGDSAMYLCASSRRVTGTDTQYFGPGTRLTVL.